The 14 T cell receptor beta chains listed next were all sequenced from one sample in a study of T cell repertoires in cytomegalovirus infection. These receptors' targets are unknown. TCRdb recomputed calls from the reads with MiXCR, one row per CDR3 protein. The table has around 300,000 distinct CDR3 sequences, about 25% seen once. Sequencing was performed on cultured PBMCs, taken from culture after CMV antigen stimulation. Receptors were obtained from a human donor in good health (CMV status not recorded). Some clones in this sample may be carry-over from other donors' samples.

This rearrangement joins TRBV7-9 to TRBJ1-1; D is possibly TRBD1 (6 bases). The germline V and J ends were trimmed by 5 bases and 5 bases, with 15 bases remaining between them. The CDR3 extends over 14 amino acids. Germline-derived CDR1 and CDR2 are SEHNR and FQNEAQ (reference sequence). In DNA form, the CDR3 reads TGTGCCAGCAGCCTTAAGGGGGGCCTGACTGAAGCTTTCTTT. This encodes CASSLKGGLTEAFF. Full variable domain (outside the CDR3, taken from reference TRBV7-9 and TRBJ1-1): DTGVSQNPRHKITKRGQNVTFRCDPISEHNRLYWYRQTLGQGPEFLTYFQNEAQLEKSRLLSDRFSAERPKGSFSTLEIQRTEQGDSAMYLCASSLKGGLTEAFFGQGTRLTVV.

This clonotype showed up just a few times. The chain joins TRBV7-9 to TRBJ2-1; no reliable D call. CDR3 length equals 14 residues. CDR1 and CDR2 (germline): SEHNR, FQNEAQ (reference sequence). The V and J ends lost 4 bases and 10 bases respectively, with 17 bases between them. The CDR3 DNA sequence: TGTGCCAGCAGCTCGAACGGACGTTTCAGGGAGCAGTTCTTC. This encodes CASSSNGRFREQFF.

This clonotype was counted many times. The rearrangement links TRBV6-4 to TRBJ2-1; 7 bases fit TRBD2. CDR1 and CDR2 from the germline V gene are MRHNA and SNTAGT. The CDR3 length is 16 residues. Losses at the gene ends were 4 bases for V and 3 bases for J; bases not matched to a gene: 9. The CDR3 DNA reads TGTGCCAGCAGTGCCTCCCAGAGCGGGGACTACAATGAGCAGTTCTTC. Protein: CASSASQSGDYNEQFF.

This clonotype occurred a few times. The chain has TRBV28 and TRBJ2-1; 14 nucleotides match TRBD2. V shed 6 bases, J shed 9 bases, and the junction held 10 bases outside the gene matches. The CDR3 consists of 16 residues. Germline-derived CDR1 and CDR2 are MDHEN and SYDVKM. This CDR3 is CASSSVQGLAGVEQFF. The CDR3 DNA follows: TGTGCCAGCAGCTCCGTCCAGGGACTAGCGGGAGTTGAGCAGTTCTTC.

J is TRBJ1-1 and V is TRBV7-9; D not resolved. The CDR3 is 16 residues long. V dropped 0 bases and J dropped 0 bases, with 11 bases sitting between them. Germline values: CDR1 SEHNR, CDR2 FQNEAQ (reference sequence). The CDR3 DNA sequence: TGTGCCAGCAGCTTAGCGAAAGGAGTTCTGAACACTGAAGCTTTCTTT. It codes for CASSLAKGVLNTEAFF.

DNA of the CDR3: TGTGCCAGCAGTTACCCTCCGGGACAGGGATTTTACGAGCAGTACTTC. It specifies CASSYPPGQGFYEQYF. This chain uses TRBV6-2 or TRBV6-3 with TRBJ2-7; 9 bases are a match to TRBD1. The ends lost 2 bases at V and 4 bases at J; junction bases unmatched: 9. CDR3 size: 16 residues. CDR1 and CDR2 from the germline V gene are MNHEY and SVGEGT.

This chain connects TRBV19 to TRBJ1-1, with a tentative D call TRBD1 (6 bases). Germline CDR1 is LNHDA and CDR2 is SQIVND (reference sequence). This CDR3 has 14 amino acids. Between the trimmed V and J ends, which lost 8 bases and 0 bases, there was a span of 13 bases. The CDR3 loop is CASEATGLNTEAFF. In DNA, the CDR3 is TGTGCCAGTGAGGCGACAGGTTTGAACACTGAAGCTTTCTTT.

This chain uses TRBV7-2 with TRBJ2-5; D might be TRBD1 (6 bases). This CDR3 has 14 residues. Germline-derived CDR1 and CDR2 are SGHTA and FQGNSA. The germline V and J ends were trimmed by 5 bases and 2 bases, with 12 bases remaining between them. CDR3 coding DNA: TGTGCCAGCAGCCTTACCGGGACACAAGAGACCCAGTACTTC. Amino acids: CASSLTGTQETQYF.

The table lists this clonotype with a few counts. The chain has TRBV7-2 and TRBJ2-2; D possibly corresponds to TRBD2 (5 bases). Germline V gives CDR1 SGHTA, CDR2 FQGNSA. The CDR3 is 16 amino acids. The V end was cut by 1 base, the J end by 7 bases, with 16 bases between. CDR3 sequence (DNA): TGTGCCAGCAGCTTAGGGGTAGCGAGTTACGGCGGGGAGCTGTTTTTT. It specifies CASSLGVASYGGELFF.

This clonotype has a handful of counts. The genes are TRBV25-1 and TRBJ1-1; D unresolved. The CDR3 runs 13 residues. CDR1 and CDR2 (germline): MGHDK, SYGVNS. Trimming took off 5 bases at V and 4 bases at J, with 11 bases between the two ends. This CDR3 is CASSTRPSTEAFF. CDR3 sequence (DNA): TGTGCCAGCAGTACCCGACCCAGCACTGAAGCTTTCTTT.

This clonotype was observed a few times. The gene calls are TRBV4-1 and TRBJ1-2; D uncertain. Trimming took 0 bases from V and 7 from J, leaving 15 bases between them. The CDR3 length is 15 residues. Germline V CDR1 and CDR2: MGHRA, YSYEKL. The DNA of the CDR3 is TGCGCCAGCAGCCAAGAATCGCCCGGGGTTCGTGGCTACACCTTC. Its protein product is CASSQESPGVRGYTF.

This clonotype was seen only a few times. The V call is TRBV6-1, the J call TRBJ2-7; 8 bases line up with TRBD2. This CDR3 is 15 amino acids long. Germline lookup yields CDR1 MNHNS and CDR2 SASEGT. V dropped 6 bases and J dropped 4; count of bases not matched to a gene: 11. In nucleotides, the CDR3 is TGTGCCAGCAGCCCCCGGGCGGGAGGATTTTACGAGCAGTACGTC. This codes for CASSPRAGGFYEQYV.

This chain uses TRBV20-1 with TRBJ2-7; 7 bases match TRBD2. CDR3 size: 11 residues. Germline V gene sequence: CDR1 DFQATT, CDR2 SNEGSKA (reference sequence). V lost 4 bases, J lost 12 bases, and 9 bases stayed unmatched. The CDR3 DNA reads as TGCAGTGCTACCTGGGGGGGGGGAGGGTACTTC. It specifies CSATWGGGGYF.

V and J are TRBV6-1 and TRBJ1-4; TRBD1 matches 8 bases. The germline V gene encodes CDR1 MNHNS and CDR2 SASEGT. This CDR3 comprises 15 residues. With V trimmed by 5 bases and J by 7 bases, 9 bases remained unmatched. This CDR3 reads CASSLGGQGIEKLFF. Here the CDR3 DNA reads TGTGCCAGCAGTCTAGGAGGACAGGGAATTGAAAAACTGTTTTTT.